One and the same sample provided the 6 T cell receptor beta chains below, sequenced in a study of blood T cell repertoires in COVID-19. Method: immunoSEQ multiplex PCR; TCRdb's copy keeps in-frame clones and lacks some. The sample has 140,000 or so clones; around 87% are singletons. What was sequenced was peripheral blood. These receptors originate from a woman aged 55-69 years with active COVID-19.

The CDR3 region has the DNA TGCGCCAGCAGCTTGGATTCCGGTCGCCGAGGGTACGAGCAGTACTTC. Translation: CASSLDSGRRGYEQYF. This rearrangement joins TRBV5-1 to TRBJ2-7; perhaps TRBD2 as D (5 bases). The CDR3 contains 16 residues. V was trimmed by 0 bases and J by 4 bases, leaving 17 bases between them. CDR1 is SGHRS, CDR2 YFSETQ, per germline.

The chain employs TRBV19 and TRBJ2-3; a possible D gene is TRBD2 (6 bases). This CDR3 region has 15 residues. Between the trimmed V and J ends, which lost 6 bases and 0 bases, there was a span of 13 bases. Germline V lookup: CDR1 LNHDA, CDR2 SQIVND (reference sequence). In DNA, the CDR3 is TGTGCCAGTAGGGGAACGGGAGCTAGCACAGATACGCAGTATTTT. Translating gives CASRGTGASTDTQYF.

Concerning this clone itself: The junction shows a germline mismatch at one end, possibly a read error. The J gene is TRBJ2-1, the V gene TRBV5-4; D is perhaps TRBD1 (6 bases). Germline values: CDR1 SGHNT, CDR2 YYREEE (reference sequence). CDR3 size: 13 residues. CDR3 sequence: CASSLGAQGEQFF. CDR3 bases: TGTGCCAGCAGTTTGGGTGCCCAGGGGGAGCAGTTCTTC.

The chain employs TRBV19 and TRBJ1-5, with D possibly matching TRBD1 (6 bases). This CDR3 is built from 15 residues. CDR1 is LNHDA, CDR2 SQIVND, per germline (reference sequence). Deletions cut 3 bases from V and 4 bases from J, with 13 bases between. This CDR3 is CASSMAQGRNQPQHF. CDR3 DNA sequence: TGTGCCAGTAGTATGGCACAGGGAAGGAATCAGCCCCAGCATTTT.

The chain has TRBV7-6 and TRBJ1-2; 10 nucleotides align to TRBD1. J lost 6 bases, V lost 1 base, and 2 bases had no gene match. The germline V gene encodes CDR1 SGHVS and CDR2 FNYEAQ. This CDR3 has 14 residues. Here the CDR3 reads CASSLVGTGDGYTF. In DNA, the CDR3 is TGTGCCAGCAGCTTAGTCGGGACAGGGGATGGCTACACCTTC.

V and J are TRBV2 and TRBJ2-5; TRBD1 aligns across 8 bases. V was pared by 4 bases and J by 4 bases, with 5 bases of the junction left unmatched. CDR3 length: 14 amino acids. Germline-derived CDR1 and CDR2 are SNHLY and FYNNEI. The CDR3 protein is CASSGYDRGETQYF. The CDR3 nucleotides read TGTGCCAGCAGTGGGTACGACAGGGGAGAGACCCAGTACTTC.